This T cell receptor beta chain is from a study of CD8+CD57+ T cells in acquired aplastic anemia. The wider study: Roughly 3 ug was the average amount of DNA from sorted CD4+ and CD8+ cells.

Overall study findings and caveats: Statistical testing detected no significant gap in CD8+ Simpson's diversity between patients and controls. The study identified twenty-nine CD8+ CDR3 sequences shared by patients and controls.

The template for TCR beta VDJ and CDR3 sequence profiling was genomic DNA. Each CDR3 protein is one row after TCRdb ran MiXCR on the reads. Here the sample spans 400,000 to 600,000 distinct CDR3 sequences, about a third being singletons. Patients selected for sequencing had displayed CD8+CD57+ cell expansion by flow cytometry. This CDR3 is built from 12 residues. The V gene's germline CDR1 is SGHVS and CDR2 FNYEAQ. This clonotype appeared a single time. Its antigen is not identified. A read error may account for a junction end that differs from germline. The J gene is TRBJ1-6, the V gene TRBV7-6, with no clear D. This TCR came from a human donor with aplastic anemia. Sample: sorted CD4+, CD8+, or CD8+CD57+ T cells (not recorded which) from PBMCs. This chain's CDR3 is CASSLADSLLHF. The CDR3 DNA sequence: TGTGCCAGCAGCTTAGCGGATTCACTCCTCCACTTT. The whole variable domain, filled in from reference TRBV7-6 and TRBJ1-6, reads GAGVSQSPRYKVTKRGQDVALRCDPISGHVSLYWYRQALGQGPEFLTYFNYEAQQDKSGLPNDRFSAERPEGSISTLTIQRTEQRDSAMYRCASSLADSLLHFGNGTRLTVT.